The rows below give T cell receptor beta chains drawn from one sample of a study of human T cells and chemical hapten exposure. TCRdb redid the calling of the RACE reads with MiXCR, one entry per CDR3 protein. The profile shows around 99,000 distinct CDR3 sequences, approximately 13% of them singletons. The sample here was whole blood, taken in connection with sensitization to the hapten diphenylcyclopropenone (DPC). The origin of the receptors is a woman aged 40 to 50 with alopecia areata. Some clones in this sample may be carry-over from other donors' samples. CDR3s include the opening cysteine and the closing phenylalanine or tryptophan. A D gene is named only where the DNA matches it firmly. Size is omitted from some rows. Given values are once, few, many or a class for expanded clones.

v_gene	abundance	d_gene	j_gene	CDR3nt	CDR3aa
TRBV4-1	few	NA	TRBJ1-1	TGCGCCAGCAGCCCCCTTCGGGAGTACACTGAAGCTTTCTTT	CASSPLREYTEAFF
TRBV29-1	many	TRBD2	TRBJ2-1	TGCAGCGCCGCTAGCGGACGCTCCTACAATGAGCAGTTCTTC	CSAASGRSYNEQFF
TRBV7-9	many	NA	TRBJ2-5	TGTGCCAGCACCTTTGAGAAGACCCAGTACTTC	CASTFEKTQYF
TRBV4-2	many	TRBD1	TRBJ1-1	TGTGCCAGCAGCGTCCGGGACAGAACGACTGAAGCTTTCTTT	CASSVRDRTTEAFF
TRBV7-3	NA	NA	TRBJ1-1	TGTGCCAGCAGCTTATGGGGAGGTTCTGAAGCTTTCTTT	CASSLWGGSEAFF
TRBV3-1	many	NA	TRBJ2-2	TGTGCCAGCAGCTATCTGAACGGGGAGCTGTTTTTT	CASSYLNGELFF
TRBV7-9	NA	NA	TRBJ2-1	TGTGCCAGCAGCCCACTCCACTACAATGAGCAGTTCTTC	CASSPLHYNEQFF
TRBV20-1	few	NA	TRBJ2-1	TGCAGTGCTAAGGGGGATCGCTCCTACAATGAGCAGTTCTTC	CSAKGDRSYNEQFF
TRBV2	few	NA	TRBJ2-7	TGTGCCAGCAGTGAAGGTTACTCGAGGGAGTACTTC	CASSEGYSREYF
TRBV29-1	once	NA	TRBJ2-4	TGCAGCGTTGGAGGGAGTAACGGCATTCAGTACTTC	CSVGGSNGIQYF
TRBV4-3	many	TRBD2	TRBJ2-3	TGCGCCAGCAGCCAAGACGGGAGGGGCGATACGCAGTATTTT	CASSQDGRGDTQYF
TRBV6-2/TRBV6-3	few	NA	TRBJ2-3	TGTGCCAGCAGTTACCGGTTGACAGGAGGGACTAACACAGATACGCAGTATTTT	CASSYRLTGGTNTDTQYF
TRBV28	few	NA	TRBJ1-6	TGTGCCAGCAGGGGGTCGGCGGCTTCACCCCTCCACTTT	CASRGSAASPLHF
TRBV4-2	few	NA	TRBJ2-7	TGTGCCAGCGGTTCGTTTGGCGAGCAGTACTTC	CASGSFGEQYF
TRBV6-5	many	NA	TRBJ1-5	TGTGCCAGCAGTCAGGGGAGCAATCAGCCCCAGCATTTT	CASSQGSNQPQHF
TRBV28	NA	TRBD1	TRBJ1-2	TGTGCCAGCAGTTTATTACGGGACAGGGGCACCTTC	CASSLLRDRGTF
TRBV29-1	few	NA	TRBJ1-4	TGCAGCGTTATGTCCACGACGTCGGAAAAACTGTTTTTT	CSVMSTTSEKLFF
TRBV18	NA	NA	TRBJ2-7	TGTGCCAGCTCGGAATGGGACGAGCAGTACTTC	CASSEWDEQYF
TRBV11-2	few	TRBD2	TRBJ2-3	TGTGCCAGCAGCTTAGCCGGGACTAGCTCCCCAGGGTCTCAGTATTTT	CASSLAGTSSPGSQYF
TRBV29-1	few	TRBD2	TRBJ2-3	TGCAGCGTTGGGCCTAGCGGAGGTGGCACAGATACGCAGTATTTT	CSVGPSGGGTDTQYF
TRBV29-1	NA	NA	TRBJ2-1	TGCAGCGTTGAATTGACAGCCTACAATGAGCAGTTCTTC	CSVELTAYNEQFF
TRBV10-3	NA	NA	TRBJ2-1	TGTGCCATCAGTGAAGGTAACTCCTACAATGAGCAGTTCTTC	CAISEGNSYNEQFF
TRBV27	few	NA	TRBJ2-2	TGTGCCAGCACCGCCAGGGTAGGCACCGGGGAGCTGTTTTTT	CASTARVGTGELFF
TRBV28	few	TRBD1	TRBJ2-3	TGTGCCAGCAGTATACAGGGGGCCACAGATACGCAGTATTTT	CASSIQGATDTQYF
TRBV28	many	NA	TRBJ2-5	TGTGCCAGCAGTTTAGGGGGCTTAGAGACCCAGTACTTC	CASSLGGLETQYF
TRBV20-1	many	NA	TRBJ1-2	TGCAGTGCTAGCCGGCAATATGGCTACACCTTC	CSASRQYGYTF
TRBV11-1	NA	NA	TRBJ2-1	TGTGCCAGCAGCAATCCCTACAATGAGCAGTTCTTC	CASSNPYNEQFF
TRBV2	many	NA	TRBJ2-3	TGTGCCAGCAGTGATTTGTCGGATACGCAGTATTTT	CASSDLSDTQYF
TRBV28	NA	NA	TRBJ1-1	TGTGCCAGCAGTTTATTTACAAGCCGGGCCACTGAAGCTTTCTTT	CASSLFTSRATEAFF
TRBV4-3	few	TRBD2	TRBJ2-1	TGCGCCAGCAGCCAAGAGTCTAGCGGGGGGAATGAGCAGTTCTTC	CASSQESSGGNEQFF
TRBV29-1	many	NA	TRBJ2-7	TGCAGCGTTGCGGGGGGCGGCGAGCAGTACTTC	CSVAGGGEQYF
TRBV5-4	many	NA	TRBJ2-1	TGTGCCAGCAGCCCCCCCTGGAGCTCCTACAATGAGCAGTTCTTC	CASSPPWSSYNEQFF
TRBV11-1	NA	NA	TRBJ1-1	TGTGCCAGCAGCCCCACAGATTTGAACACTGAAGCTTTCTTT	CASSPTDLNTEAFF
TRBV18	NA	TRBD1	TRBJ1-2	TGTGCCAGCTCAGGGACAGGGCTGAACTATGGCTACACCTTC	CASSGTGLNYGYTF
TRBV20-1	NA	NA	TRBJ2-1	TGCAGTGCTAGAGGGGCGGGGAAGTCCTACAATGAGCAGTTCTTC	CSARGAGKSYNEQFF
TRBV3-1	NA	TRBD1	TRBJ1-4	TGTGCCAGCAGCCGGACAGGGGCGGAAGGAAAACTGTTTTTT	CASSRTGAEGKLFF
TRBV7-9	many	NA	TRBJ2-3	TGTGCCAGCAGGCCCTCCTCGGGAAGCGGCACAGATACGCAGTATTTT	CASRPSSGSGTDTQYF
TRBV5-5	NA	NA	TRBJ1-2	TGTGCCAGCAGCTCGCAGGACAGTAACTATGGCTACACCTTC	CASSSQDSNYGYTF
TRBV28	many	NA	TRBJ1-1	TGTGCCAGCAGTTTAATAGGAGATGAAGCTTTCTTT	CASSLIGDEAFF
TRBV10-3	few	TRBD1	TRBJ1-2	TGTGCCATCAGACCGGGACAGGGGGCGACCAACTATGGCTACACCTTC	CAIRPGQGATNYGYTF
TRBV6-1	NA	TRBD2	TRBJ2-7	TGTGCCACCCTAGCGGCAGGGCAGGGCTACGAGCAGTACTTC	CATLAAGQGYEQYF
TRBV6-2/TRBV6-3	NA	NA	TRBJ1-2	TGTGCCAGCAGTTACCCATTGACCAATCCGGCGTTATATGGCTACACCTTC	CASSYPLTNPALYGYTF
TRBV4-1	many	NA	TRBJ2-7	TGCGCCAGCAGCCAAGAAAGATTTACGTACGAGCAGTACTTC	CASSQERFTYEQYF
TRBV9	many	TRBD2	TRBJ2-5	TGTGCCAGCAGCGCCTCAACCGGGACTAGAGAGACCCAGTACTTC	CASSASTGTRETQYF
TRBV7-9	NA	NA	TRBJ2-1	TGTGCCAGCAGCCAACCACTGTCCGGGAGTCAGTTCTTC	CASSQPLSGSQFF
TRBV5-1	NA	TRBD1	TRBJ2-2	TGCGCCAGCAGCTTCGGGACAGGGTCAATCGGGGAGCTGTTTTTT	CASSFGTGSIGELFF
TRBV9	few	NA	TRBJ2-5	TGTGCCAGCAGCGTAGGTCGATTAGCGGAAGAGACCCAGTACTTC	CASSVGRLAEETQYF
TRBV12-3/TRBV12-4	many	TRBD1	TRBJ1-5	TGTGCCAGCAGTTTTGCACAGGGGGGGCAGCCCCAGCATTTT	CASSFAQGGQPQHF
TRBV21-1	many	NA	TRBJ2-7	TGTGCCAGCAGCAAAACACTAGGGGGGATCGAAAAACTAGCGGGAGCCTACGAGCAGTACTTC	CASSKTLGGIEKLAGAYEQYF
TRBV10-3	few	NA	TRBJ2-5	TGTGCCATCAGTGAGTCTGGGGGGAGAGAGACCCAGTACTTC	CAISESGGRETQYF
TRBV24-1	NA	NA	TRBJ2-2	TGTGCCACCTACAGAATCGGCTCCGGGGAGCTGTTTTTT	CATYRIGSGELFF
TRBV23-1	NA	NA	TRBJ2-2	TGCGCCAGCAGTCAAGAGGCAGATAACTTCACCGGGGAGCTGTTTTTT	CASSQEADNFTGELFF
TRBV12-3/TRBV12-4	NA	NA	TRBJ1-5	TGTGCCAGCAGTTATAGGGTAGGCAATCAGCCCCAGCATTTT	CASSYRVGNQPQHF
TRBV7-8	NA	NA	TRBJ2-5	TGTGCCAGCAGCGCATCTCAGGGGAGGGAGACCCAGTACTTC	CASSASQGRETQYF
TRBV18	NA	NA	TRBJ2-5	TGTGCCAGCTCACCACTTGGGGTGGAGACCCAGTACTTC	CASSPLGVETQYF
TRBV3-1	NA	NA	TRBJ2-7	TGTGCCAGCAGCCAAGTTTCCGAAGAGCAGTACTTC	CASSQVSEEQYF
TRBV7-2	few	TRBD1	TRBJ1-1	TGTGCCAGCAGCATACCCACAGGGGCCGCTGAAGCTTTCTTT	CASSIPTGAAEAFF
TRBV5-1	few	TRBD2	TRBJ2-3	TGCGCCAGCAGCTTGACTAGCGGGAGTACAGATACGCAGTATTTT	CASSLTSGSTDTQYF
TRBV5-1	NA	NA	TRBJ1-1	TGCGCCAGCAGCTTCCCGAGGTCCACTGAAGCTTTCTTT	CASSFPRSTEAFF
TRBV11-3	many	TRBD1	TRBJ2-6	TGTGCCAGCAGCGGAAGGACAGGGTCAACTGGGGCCAACGTCCTGACTTTC	CASSGRTGSTGANVLTF